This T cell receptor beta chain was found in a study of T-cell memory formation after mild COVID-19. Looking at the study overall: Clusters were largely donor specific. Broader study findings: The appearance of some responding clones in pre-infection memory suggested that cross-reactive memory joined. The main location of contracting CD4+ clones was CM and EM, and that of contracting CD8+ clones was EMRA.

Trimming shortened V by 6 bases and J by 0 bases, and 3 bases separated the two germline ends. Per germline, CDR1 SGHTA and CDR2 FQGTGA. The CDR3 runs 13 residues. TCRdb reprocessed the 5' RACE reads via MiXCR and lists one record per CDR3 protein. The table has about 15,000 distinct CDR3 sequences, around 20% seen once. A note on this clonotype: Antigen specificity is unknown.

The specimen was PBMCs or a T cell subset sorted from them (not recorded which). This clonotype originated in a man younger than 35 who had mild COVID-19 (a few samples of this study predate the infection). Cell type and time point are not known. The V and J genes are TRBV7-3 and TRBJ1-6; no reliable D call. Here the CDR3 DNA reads TGTGCCAGCAGTCGCTCCTATAATTCACCCCTCCACTTT. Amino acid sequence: CASSRSYNSPLHF.